This record concerns one T cell receptor beta chain sequence. Its antigen remains unidentified. The sample belongs to a study of radiotherapy plus CTLA-4 blockade in lung cancer. Study-level information: Across the patients, objective responses occurred in about 19%, and disease control in roughly 33%.

The CDR3 consists of 13 residues. V was cut by 1 base and J by 13 bases, with 11 bases left in between. Germline assignment: CDR1 LGHNA and CDR2 YSLEER. Assay: immunoSEQ multiplex PCR; the TCRdb copy retains only in-frame clones and omits some. The table has around 80,000 clones, roughly 80% seen once. Study-wide points: In blood, tumor-derived TCR clones expanded after radiotherapy plus ipilimumab. Among reported predictors of response, early blood T cell clone dynamics with interferon-beta performed best.

This material consisted of peripheral blood, taken from a patient treated with radiotherapy plus ipilimumab. The chain uses TRBV4-3 and TRBJ1-6, with D perhaps TRBD1 (6 bases). The sequence came from a human donor with non-small cell lung cancer whose response to radiotherapy plus ipilimumab could not be evaluated. CDR3 region: CASSQGIGQPLHF. DNA for the CDR3: TGCGCCAGCAGCCAAGGTATAGGACAGCCCCTCCACTTT.